The 27 T cell receptor beta chains below all came from one sample that was sequenced in a study of blood T cells in healthy people across ages (dated by TCRdb to between 2015 and 2016). Library prep was done by 5' RACE. TCRdb shows the sequencer as Illumina HiSeq 2500. A second PCR of 7 to 11 cycles was performed with a sample-barcoded 5' primer and a J-beta primer mix. The public sequencing data were trimmed at Q25 with fastp and processed into clonotypes with MiXCR by TCRdb, which kept only in-frame beta chains. Entries that share a CDR3 protein sequence are merged under the most common genes and DNA. Within this sample are hundreds of thousands of distinct CDR3 sequences, with about 44% of them counted one time only. The ten largest clonotypes hold around an eighth of the sample. The sequenced sample was blood. These TCRs come from a man aged 25 to 40 in good health.

In its sample, this clonotype was seen a few times. A clone one base away is much larger, so this may be a read error. The gene calls are TRBV6-4 and TRBJ2-1; D not certain. The J call may be incorrect, as the DNA end agrees better with TRBJ2-7. Looked up from germline, CDR1 is MRHNA and CDR2 is SNTAGT. The CDR3 contains 15 residues. CDR3 coding DNA: TGTGCCAGCAGTTTCGACCCGGTAACCTACAATGAGCAGTACTTC. Its protein is CASSFDPVTYNEQYF.

This clonotype was observed a few times. The gene calls are TRBV20-1 and TRBJ2-1, with 10 bases aligning to TRBD2. The CDR3 consists of 15 residues. V lost 4 bases, J lost 6 bases, and 9 bases stayed unmatched. Germline V gives CDR1 DFQATT, CDR2 SNEGSKA (reference sequence). The CDR3, as DNA: TGCAGTGCTAAATTCCCCCTAGCGGGGGCCAATGAGCAGTTCTTC. It is translated as CSAKFPLAGANEQFF.

J is TRBJ2-1 and V is TRBV4-2; D tentatively fits TRBD1 or TRBD2 (5 bases each). The germline V and J ends were trimmed by 3 bases and 5 bases, with 14 bases remaining between them. In germline, CDR1 is LGHNA, CDR2 YNFKEQ. The CDR3 runs to 15 residues. CDR3 in DNA: TGTGCCAGCAGCCAGGAAGGGACGGATAACAATGAGCAGTTCTTC. It specifies CASSQEGTDNNEQFF.

The chain links TRBV18 to TRBJ2-5; TRBD2 is a possible D gene (7 bases). The germline V gene encodes CDR1 KGHSH and CDR2 LQKENI. The germline V and J ends were trimmed by 0 bases and 6 bases, with 17 bases remaining between them. The CDR3 sequence is 16 residues long. The CDR3: CASSPPGQRGTKTQYF. As DNA, the CDR3 is TGTGCCAGCTCACCACCGGGACAAAGGGGGACTAAGACCCAGTACTTC.

The rearrangement joins TRBV24-1 to TRBJ2-1, with TRBD2 identical over 8 bases. V shed 4 bases, J shed 3 bases, and the junction held 7 bases outside the gene matches. Germline CDR1 is KGHDR and CDR2 is SFDVKD. The CDR3 covers 16 residues. In nucleotides, the CDR3 is TGTGCCACCAGTGACGCCGGGGGGGCGGACTACAATGAGCAGTTCTTC. It translates to CATSDAGGADYNEQFF.

The V and J genes are TRBV3-1 and TRBJ2-7; tentative D call: TRBD1 (6 bases). Trimming removed 6 bases from V and 2 bases from J, with 14 bases in between. The CDR3 covers 14 residues. CDR1 and CDR2 from the germline V gene are LGHDT and YNNKEL (reference sequence). The CDR3 DNA reads TGTGCCAGCAGACGGGGACAAGGAACCTACGAGCAGTACTTC. It specifies CASRRGQGTYEQYF.

Remarks on this clonotype: At one of its ends the junction is not consistent with the germline gene, which may arise from a read error. The rearrangement uses TRBV18 and TRBJ2-1, with D unresolved. Germline CDR1 and CDR2: KGHSH and LQKENI. CDR3 length: 15 amino acids. CDR3 nucleotide sequence: TGTGTCAGCTCACCCCCTCGGACGAAAACCAATGAGCAGTTCTTC. It translates to CVSSPPRTKTNEQFF. The full variable domain, completed using reference TRBV18 and TRBJ2-1, is NAGVMQNPRHLVRRRGQEARLRCSPMKGHSHVYWYRQLPEEGLKFMVYLQKENIIDESGMPKERFSAEFPKEGPSILRIQQVVRGDSAAYFCVSSPPRTKTNEQFFGPGTRLTVL.

This clonotype has just a few counts. The chain couples TRBV9 to TRBJ2-7; 10 nucleotides line up with TRBD2. Germline CDR1 reads SGDLS; CDR2 reads YYNGEE. With 4 bases clipped from V and 2 bases from J, the junction kept 12 bases outside the gene matches. The length of the CDR3 is 17 residues. The CDR3 DNA reads TGTGCCAGCAGCAGAGACCAATCTAGCGGGGGTACCTACGAGCAGTACTTC. Amino acid sequence: CASSRDQSSGGTYEQYF.

To note about this clonotype: Germline is not matched at one junction end, which may reflect a read error. The chain has TRBV20-1 and TRBJ2-4, with D unclear. The last part of the DNA fits TRBJ2-7 better; the J call may be wrong. Germline CDR1 is DFQATT and CDR2 is SNEGSKA (reference sequence). The CDR3 length is 13 residues. The CDR3 region is CGARSGLSYEQYF. The CDR3 bases are TGCGGTGCTAGATCTGGTCTGTCCTACGAGCAGTACTTC.

This clonotype showed up just a few times. The V call is TRBV18, the J call TRBJ2-3, with 10 nucleotides matching TRBD2. CDR1 KGHSH and CDR2 LQKENI come from the germline V gene. V dropped 3 bases and J dropped 3; count of bases not matched to a gene: 6. The CDR3 covers 16 residues. The CDR3 nucleotides read TGTGCCAGCTCACCTTCGGCTAGCGGGGGAACAGATACGCAGTATTTT. As protein: CASSPSASGGTDTQYF.

This sequence joins TRBV6-2 or TRBV6-3 and TRBJ2-5; D call uncertain. Trimming cost V 3 bases and J 7 bases, with 12 bases left between them. The germline gives CDR1 MNHEY, CDR2 SVGEGT. This CDR3 is 13 amino acids long. CDR3 sequence (DNA): TGTGCCAGCAGTTATTCTGATGTCGGGACCCAGTACTTC. Translating gives CASSYSDVGTQYF.

This clonotype was seen once. The chain recombines TRBV3-1 with TRBJ1-1, with 10 bases matching TRBD1. Germline V gene sequence: CDR1 LGHDT, CDR2 YNNKEL (reference sequence). The CDR3 consists of 15 residues. With 0 bases clipped from V and 7 bases from J, the junction kept 5 bases outside the gene matches. CDR3 nucleotide sequence: TGTGCCAGCAGCCAAGAGGGGACAGGGGCAGGTGAAGCTTTCTTT. This sequence encodes CASSQEGTGAGEAFF.

This chain links TRBV7-2 with TRBJ2-3; 10 positions agree with TRBD2. The CDR3 extends over 18 amino acids. Unmatched junction bases numbered 15, after V lost 2 bases and J lost 7 bases. Looked up from germline, CDR1 is SGHTA and CDR2 is FQGNSA. The CDR3 bases are TGTGCCAGCAGCTTACCACTAGCGGGGTCGGGGGGTAGAAATACGCAGTATTTT. Translated, it gives CASSLPLAGSGGRNTQYF.

The chain combines TRBV7-9 with TRBJ2-5; D gene uncertain. TRBJ2-7 matches the DNA end more closely, so the J call is doubtful. The germline gives CDR1 SEHNR, CDR2 FQNEAQ (reference sequence). The CDR3 covers 13 residues. The CDR3, as DNA: TGTGCCAGCAGCGTAGATGCGGTCTACGAGCAGTACTTC. Translation gives CASSVDAVYEQYF.

This chain joins TRBV5-1 and TRBJ2-1; 10 nucleotides match TRBD2. Germline V gene sequence: CDR1 SGHRS, CDR2 YFSETQ. With 1 base clipped from V and 7 bases from J, the junction kept 5 bases outside the gene matches. CDR3 length: 15 amino acids. The DNA for the CDR3 is TGCGCCAGCAGCTTGCTAGCGGGGGCCCCTAATGAGCAGTTCTTC. Translation: CASSLLAGAPNEQFF.

Here the CDR3 DNA reads TGTGCCAGCAGTTTATTTCTTTATCGGATAGGGAACACTGAAGCTTTCTTT. Translated: CASSLFLYRIGNTEAFF. The V call is TRBV28, the J call TRBJ1-1; the D is unclear. Germline CDR1 and CDR2: MDHEN and SYDVKM. V was cut by 1 base and J by 1 base, with 16 bases left in between. CDR3 length equals 17 residues.

This clonotype appeared a few times. This rearrangement joins TRBV7-9 to TRBJ2-3; D ambiguous. Trimming removed 1 base at V and 11 bases at J, with 13 bases between. This CDR3 has 13 residues. Germline V lookup: CDR1 SEHNR, CDR2 FQNEAQ (reference sequence). The CDR3 region is CASSLGGQVMQYF. DNA of the CDR3: TGTGCCAGCAGCTTAGGAGGTCAGGTGATGCAGTATTTT.

The chain carries TRBV5-1 and TRBJ1-4, with D uncertain. Trimming removed 5 bases at V and 1 base at J, with 21 bases between. Germline-derived CDR1 and CDR2 are SGHRS and YFSETQ. The length of the CDR3 is 18 residues. CDR3 coding DNA: TGCGCCAGCAGACGCGGGATCTTGAACATCGAAACTAATGAAAAACTGTTTTTT. This codes for CASRRGILNIETNEKLFF.

The J gene is TRBJ2-1, the V gene TRBV20-1; D perhaps matches TRBD1 (5 bases). The CDR3 loop spans 15 amino acids. Germline loops: CDR1 DFQATT, CDR2 SNEGSKA (reference sequence). V lost 0 bases and J lost 2, with 11 bases in between. CDR3 protein: CSAREWGRTYNEQFF. CDR3 nucleotides: TGCAGTGCTAGAGAGTGGGGCAGGACCTACAATGAGCAGTTCTTC.

This clonotype is a singleton in its sample. This may be a read error, as it is one base from a much larger clone. The chain is built from TRBV9 and TRBJ2-3; 10 bases match TRBD1. The germline V gene has CDR1 SGDLS and CDR2 YYNGEE. The CDR3 spans 16 residues. In DNA form, the CDR3 reads TGTGCCAGCAGCGCCCTGACAGGGGGCGCGACAGATACGCGGTATTTT. Its protein product is CASSALTGGATDTRYF. Variable domain in full (rest from reference TRBV9 and TRBJ2-3): DSGVTQTPKHLITATGQRVTLRCSPRSGDLSVYWYQQSLDQGLQFLIQYYNGEERAKGNILERFSAQQFPDLHSELNLSSLELGDSALYFCASSALTGGATDTRYFGPGTRLTVL.

This clonotype was seen a handful of times. The rearrangement joins TRBV27 to TRBJ2-1, with 8 bases aligning to TRBD2. Germline-derived CDR1 and CDR2 are MNHEY and SMNVEV (reference sequence). The CDR3 totals 13 residues. Trimming at V came to 6 bases and at J to 4 bases, leaving 2 bases not matched to a gene. The CDR3 is CASRGLGYNEQFF. Here the CDR3 DNA reads TGTGCCAGCAGGGGACTAGGTTACAATGAGCAGTTCTTC.

The V and J genes are TRBV7-9 and TRBJ1-2; D unresolved. CDR3 length: 13 amino acids. V was cut by 5 bases and J by 4 bases, with 11 bases left in between. Germline CDR1 SEHNR, CDR2 FQNEAQ (reference sequence). The CDR3 region is CASSPNGLYGYTF. In nucleotides, the CDR3 is TGTGCCAGCAGCCCTAACGGCCTCTATGGCTACACCTTC. The full variable domain, completed using reference TRBV7-9 and TRBJ1-2, is DTGVSQNPRHKITKRGQNVTFRCDPISEHNRLYWYRQTLGQGPEFLTYFQNEAQLEKSRLLSDRFSAERPKGSFSTLEIQRTEQGDSAMYLCASSPNGLYGYTFGSGTRLTVV.

This clonotype was seen repeatedly, ten times or more. The rearrangement joins TRBV10-3 to TRBJ1-2; D is unclear. V lost 3 bases to trimming and J lost 4 bases, with 9 bases between them. Germline V gene sequence: CDR1 ENHRY, CDR2 SYGVKD. CDR3 length: 13 amino acids. The chain's CDR3 is CAISDVAGYGYTF. The CDR3 nucleotides read TGTGCCATCAGTGACGTGGCAGGCTATGGCTACACCTTC.

This chain uses TRBV7-9 with TRBJ2-1; D is possibly TRBD2 (5 bases). The CDR3 consists of 14 residues. Germline CDR1 and CDR2: SEHNR and FQNEAQ (reference sequence). V lost 1 base and J lost 5, with 9 bases in between. In DNA form, the CDR3 reads TGTGCCAGCAGCTTAGAATGGAGGAACAATGAGCAGTTCTTC. Its protein is CASSLEWRNNEQFF.

The chain recombines TRBV6-5 with TRBJ2-5, with 7 bases that match TRBD2. The J call may be in error: the DNA end matches TRBJ2-7 better. This CDR3 spans 10 amino acids. Germline values: CDR1 MNHEY, CDR2 SVGAGI. CDR3 sequence reads: CASGGVEQYF. Written as DNA, the CDR3 is TGTGCCAGCGGGGGGGTCGAGCAGTACTTC.

J is TRBJ2-5 and V is TRBV5-1; D not resolved. Looked up from germline, CDR1 is SGHRS and CDR2 is YFSETQ. Deletions cut 6 bases from V and 1 base from J, with 10 bases between. The CDR3 consists of 13 residues. CDR3 protein: CASTVATQETQYF. In DNA, the CDR3 is TGCGCCAGCACGGTAGCTACCCAAGAGACCCAGTACTTC.

The rearrangement links TRBV20-1 to TRBJ2-5; no firm D call. The CDR3 is made up of 10 amino acids. Germline-derived CDR1 and CDR2 are DFQATT and SNEGSKA (reference sequence). Trimming took off 5 bases at V and 7 bases at J, with 8 bases between the two ends. CDR3 in DNA: TGCAGTGCTCCTGCTGGGACCCAGTACTTC. Protein product: CSAPAGTQYF.